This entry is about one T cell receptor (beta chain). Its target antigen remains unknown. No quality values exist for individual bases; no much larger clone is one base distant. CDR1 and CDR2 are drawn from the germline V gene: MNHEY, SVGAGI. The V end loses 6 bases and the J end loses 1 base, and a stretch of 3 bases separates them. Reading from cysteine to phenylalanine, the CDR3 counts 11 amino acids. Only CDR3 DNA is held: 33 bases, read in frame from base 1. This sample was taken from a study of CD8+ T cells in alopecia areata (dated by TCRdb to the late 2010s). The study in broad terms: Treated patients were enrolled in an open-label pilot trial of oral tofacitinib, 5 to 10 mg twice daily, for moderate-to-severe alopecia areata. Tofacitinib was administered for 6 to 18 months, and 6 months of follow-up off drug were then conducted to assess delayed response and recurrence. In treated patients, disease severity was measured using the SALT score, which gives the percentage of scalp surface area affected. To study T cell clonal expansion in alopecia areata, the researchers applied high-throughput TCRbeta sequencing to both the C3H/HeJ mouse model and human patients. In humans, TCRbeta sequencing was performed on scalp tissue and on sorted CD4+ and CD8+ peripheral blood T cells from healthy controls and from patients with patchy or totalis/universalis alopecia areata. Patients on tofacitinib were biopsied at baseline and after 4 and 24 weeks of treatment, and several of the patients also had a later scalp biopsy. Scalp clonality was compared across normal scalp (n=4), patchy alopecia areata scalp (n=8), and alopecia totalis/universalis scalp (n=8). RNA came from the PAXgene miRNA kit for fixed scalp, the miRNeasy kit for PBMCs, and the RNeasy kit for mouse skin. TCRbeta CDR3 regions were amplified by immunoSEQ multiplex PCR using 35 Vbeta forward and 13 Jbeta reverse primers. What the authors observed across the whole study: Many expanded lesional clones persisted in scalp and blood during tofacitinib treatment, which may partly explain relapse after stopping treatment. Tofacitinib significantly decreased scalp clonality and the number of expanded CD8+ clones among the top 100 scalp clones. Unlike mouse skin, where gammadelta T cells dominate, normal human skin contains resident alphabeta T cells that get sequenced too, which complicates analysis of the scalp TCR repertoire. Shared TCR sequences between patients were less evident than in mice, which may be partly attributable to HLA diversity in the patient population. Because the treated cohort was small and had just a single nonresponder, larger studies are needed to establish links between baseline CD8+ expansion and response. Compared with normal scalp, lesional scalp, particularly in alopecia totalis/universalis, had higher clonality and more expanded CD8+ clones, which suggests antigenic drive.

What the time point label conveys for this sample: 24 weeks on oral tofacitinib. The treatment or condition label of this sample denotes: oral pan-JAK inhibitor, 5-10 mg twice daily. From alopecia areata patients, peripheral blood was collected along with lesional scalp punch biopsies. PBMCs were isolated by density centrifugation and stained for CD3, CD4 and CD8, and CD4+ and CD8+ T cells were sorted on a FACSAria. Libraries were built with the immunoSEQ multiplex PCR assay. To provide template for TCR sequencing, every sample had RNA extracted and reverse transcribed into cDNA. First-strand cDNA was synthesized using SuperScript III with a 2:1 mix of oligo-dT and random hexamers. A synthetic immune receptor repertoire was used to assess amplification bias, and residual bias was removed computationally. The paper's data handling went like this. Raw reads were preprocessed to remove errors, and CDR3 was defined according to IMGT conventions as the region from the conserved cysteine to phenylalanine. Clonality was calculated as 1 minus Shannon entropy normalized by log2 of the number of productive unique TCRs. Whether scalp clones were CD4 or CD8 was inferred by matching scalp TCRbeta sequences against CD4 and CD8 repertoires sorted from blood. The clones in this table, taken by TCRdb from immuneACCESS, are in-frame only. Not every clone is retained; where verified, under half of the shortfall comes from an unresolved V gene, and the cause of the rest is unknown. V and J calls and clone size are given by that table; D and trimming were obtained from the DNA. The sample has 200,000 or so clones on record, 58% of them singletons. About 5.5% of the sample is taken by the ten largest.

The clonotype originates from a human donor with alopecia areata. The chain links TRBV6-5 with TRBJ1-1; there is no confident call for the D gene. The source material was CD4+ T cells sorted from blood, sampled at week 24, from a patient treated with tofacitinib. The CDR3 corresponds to CASRENTEAFF. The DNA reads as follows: TGTGCCAGCAGGGAGAACACTGAAGCTTTCTTT.